This entry concerns a single T cell receptor (beta chain). The antigen this receptor binds is unknown. Within one base of it there is no much larger clone, and no base qualities were kept. Whole blood was collected in K2EDTA tubes by collaborating institutions according to the institutions' own protocols. Collaborator samples were shipped for TCRbeta analysis as frozen whole blood, isolated PBMCs, or DNA extracted from either sample type. The CDR3 numbers 14 residues from cysteine through phenylalanine. CDR3 DNA is the only sequence kept; it has 42 bases, read in frame from the first base. The germline V and J ends show losses of 10 bases and 6 bases respectively, and no gene match explains 6 bases of the junction. The germline V gene yields MNHEY for CDR1 and SVGAGI for CDR2. The source of the sample is a study of blood T cell repertoires in COVID-19 (dated by TCRdb to 2020 to 2021). Turning to the overall study: Collaborator samples came from the United States, Italy and Spain and covered acute and convalescent phases of COVID-19. The material from the prospective study consisted of cDNA or gDNA derived from T cells, B-cell-depleted T cells, or PBMCs. The dataset comprised deeply sampled blood TCRbeta repertoires from subjects exposed to, actively infected with, or recovered from COVID-19. The repertoires were released in a freely available public database intended as a resource for research on the immune response to SARS-CoV-2. Samples were obtained from the ongoing ImmuneRACE study (first 160 participants) and from about 1,300 subjects provided by 6 global collaborators. The sample metadata nearly always contained a de-identified subject ID, COVID-19 status, age in years and sex. Where available, HLA class I and class II types were taken from metadata supplied by the sample provider and were not determined by assay-based typing.

On the study overall, not on this receptor specifically: Clinical and demographic metadata were provided uncurated, with the amount varying by source and participant.

The immunoSEQ Assay, a bias-controlled multiplex PCR, was used to amplify TCRbeta CDR3 regions from genomic DNA. For the original study's pipeline: The number of nucleated cells in each sample was estimated by amplification of reference gene primers within the assay. To quantify the absolute abundance of each unique TCRbeta CDR3 rearrangement, sequence reads were collapsed and filtered. Productive Simpson clonality was computed per sample as the square root of Simpson's diversity index over productive rearrangements. Held by TCRdb, this immuneACCESS table contains in-frame sequences only and omits some clones. Under half of the omission traces to an unresolved V gene where checked; the cause of the rest is unknown. V and J calls and clone size are as listed in that table; D and trimming were resolved from the DNA. Within this sample are fewer than 150,000 clones, with 75% to 90% of them counted one time only. The biggest ten clones account for around 4.5% of the sample.

The sequenced sample was peripheral blood. This sequence uses TRBV6-5 and TRBJ2-2, and TRBD1 matches 12 of the central bases. The sequence was obtained from a human donor in a cohort sampled during active COVID-19. The CDR3 protein sequence reads: CATPGQGAPGELFF. The sequenced DNA is TGTGCCACTCCGGGACAGGGGGCTCCCGGGGAGCTGTTTTTT.